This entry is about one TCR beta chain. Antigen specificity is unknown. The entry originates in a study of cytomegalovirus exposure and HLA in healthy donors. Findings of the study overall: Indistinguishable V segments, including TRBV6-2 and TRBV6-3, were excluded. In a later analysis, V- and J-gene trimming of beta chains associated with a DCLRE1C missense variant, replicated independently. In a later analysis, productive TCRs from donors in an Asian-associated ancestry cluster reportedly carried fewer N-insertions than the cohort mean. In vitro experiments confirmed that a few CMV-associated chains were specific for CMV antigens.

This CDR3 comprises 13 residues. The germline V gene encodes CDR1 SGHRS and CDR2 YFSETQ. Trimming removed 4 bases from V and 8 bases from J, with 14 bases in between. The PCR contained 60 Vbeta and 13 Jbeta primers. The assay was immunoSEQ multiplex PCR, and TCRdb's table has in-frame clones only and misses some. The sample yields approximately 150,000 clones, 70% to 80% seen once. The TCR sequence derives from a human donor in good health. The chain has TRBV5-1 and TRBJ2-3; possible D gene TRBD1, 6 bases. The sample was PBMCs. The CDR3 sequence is CASSSEPRGTQYF. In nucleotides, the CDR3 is TGCGCCAGCAGCAGCGAGCCCAGGGGTACGCAGTATTTT.